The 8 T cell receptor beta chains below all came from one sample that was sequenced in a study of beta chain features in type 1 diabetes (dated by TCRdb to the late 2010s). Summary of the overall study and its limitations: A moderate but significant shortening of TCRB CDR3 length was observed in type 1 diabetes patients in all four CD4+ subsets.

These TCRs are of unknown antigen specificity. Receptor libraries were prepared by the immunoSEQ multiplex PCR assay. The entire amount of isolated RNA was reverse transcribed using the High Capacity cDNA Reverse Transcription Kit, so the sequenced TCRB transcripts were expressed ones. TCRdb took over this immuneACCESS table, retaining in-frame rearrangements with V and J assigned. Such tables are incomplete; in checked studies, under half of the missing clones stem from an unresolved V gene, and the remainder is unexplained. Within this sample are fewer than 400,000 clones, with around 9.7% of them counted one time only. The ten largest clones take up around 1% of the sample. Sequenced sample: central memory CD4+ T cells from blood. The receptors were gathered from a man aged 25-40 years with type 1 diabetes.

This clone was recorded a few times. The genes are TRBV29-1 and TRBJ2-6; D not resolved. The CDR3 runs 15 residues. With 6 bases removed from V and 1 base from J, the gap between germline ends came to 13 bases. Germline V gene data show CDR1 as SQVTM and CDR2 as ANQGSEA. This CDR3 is CSVRDGPSGANVLTF. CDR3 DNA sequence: TGCAGCGTGAGAGACGGCCCATCTGGGGCCAACGTCCTGACTTTC.

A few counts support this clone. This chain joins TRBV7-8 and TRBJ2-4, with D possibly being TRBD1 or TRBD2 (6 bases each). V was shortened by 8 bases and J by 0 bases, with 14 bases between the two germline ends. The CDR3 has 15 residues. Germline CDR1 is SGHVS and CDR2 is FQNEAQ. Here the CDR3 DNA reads TGTGCCAGCTCTGTTTGGGGGGCAGCCAAAAACATTCAGTACTTC. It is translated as CASSVWGAAKNIQYF.

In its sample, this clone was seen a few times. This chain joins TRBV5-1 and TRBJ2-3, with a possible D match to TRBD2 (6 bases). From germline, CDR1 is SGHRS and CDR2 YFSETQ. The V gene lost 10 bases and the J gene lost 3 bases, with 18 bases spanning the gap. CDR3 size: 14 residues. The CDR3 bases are TGCGCCTCTCAGACCGGGGGAAGGACAGATACGCAGTATTTT. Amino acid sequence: CASQTGGRTDTQYF.

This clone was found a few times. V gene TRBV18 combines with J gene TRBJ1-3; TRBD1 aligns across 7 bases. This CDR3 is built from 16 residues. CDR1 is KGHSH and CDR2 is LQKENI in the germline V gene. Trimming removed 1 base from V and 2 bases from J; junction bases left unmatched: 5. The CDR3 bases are TGTGCCAGCTCACCACTAGCAACAGGGGCTGGAAACACCATATATTTT. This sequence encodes CASSPLATGAGNTIYF.

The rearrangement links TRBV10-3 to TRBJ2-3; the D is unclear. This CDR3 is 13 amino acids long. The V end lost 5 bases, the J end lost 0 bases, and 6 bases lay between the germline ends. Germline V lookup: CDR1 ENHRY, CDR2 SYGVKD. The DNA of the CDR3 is TGTGCCATCAGTACAGCTAGCACAGATACGCAGTATTTT. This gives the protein CAISTASTDTQYF.

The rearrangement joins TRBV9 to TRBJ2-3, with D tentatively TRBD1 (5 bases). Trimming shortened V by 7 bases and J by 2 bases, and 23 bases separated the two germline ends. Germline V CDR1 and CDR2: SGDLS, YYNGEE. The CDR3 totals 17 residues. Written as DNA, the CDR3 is TGTGCCAGCGCCCGTTTAGGGGCAGGGATATTCACAGATACGCAGTATTTT. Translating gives CASARLGAGIFTDTQYF. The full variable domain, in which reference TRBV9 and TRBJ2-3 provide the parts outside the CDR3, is DSGVTQTPKHLITATGQRVTLRCSPRSGDLSVYWYQQSLDQGLQFLIQYYNGEERAKGNILERFSAQQFPDLHSELNLSSLELGDSALYFCASARLGAGIFTDTQYFGPGTRLTVL.

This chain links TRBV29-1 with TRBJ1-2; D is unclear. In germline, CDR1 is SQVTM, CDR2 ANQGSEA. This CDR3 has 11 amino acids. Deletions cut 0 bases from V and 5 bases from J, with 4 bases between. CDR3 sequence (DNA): TGCAGCGTTGAAGATGGGTATGGCTACACCTTC. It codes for CSVEDGYGYTF.

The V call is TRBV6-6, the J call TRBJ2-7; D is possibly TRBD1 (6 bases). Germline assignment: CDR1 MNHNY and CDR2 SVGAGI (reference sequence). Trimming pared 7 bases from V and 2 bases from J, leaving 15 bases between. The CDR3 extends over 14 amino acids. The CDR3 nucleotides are TGTGCCAGCATCCGTGGGGGACAAACCTACGAGCAGTACTTC. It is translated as CASIRGGQTYEQYF.